This is a list of T cell receptor beta chains from one sample in a study of shared clonotypes between healthy human individuals. TCRdb's table, derived via immunoSEQ multiplex PCR, lists solely in-frame clones and lacks some. The sample records millions of clones, approximately 90% being singletons. Source material: naive CD4+ T cells sorted from blood. All receptors come from a man younger than 30 in good health. Both conserved end residues are part of each CDR3. A D gene is named only where the DNA matches it firmly. Expanded clones are given a class, and other clones once, few, many or no size at all.

CDR3 DNA,CDR3 protein,V gene,clone size,D gene,J gene
TGTGCCAGCAGTTTATTTCGACACTCGAACACTGAAGCTTTCTTT,CASSLFRHSNTEAFF,TRBV27,-,-,TRBJ1-1
TGTGCCAGCAGCTTGCCGGGACAGAGAAACTATGGCTACACCTTC,CASSLPGQRNYGYTF,TRBV5-4,-,TRBD1,TRBJ1-2
TGCGCCAGCAGCTTGGAGGTGGCGAGCTCCTACAATGAGCAGTTCTTC,CASSLEVASSYNEQFF,TRBV5-1,-,-,TRBJ2-1
TGTGCCAGCAGCCCCGGGGAGGGATCCCTCCACTTT,CASSPGEGSLHF,TRBV9,few,-,TRBJ1-6
TGTGCCAGCACCCCCAGGGGGCAGGGTTATTCCTACGAGCAGTACTTC,CASTPRGQGYSYEQYF,TRBV6-6,-,TRBD1,TRBJ2-7
TGTGCCAGCACCCTGACTAGCGGGAGTTTCAATGAGCAGTTCTTC,CASTLTSGSFNEQFF,TRBV6-1,-,TRBD2,TRBJ2-1
TGTGCCAGCAGTAAAAAAACAGGGGCCTCCAATCAGCCCCAGCATTTT,CASSKKTGASNQPQHF,TRBV6-6,-,TRBD1,TRBJ1-5
TGTGCCAGCGGTGATAGCGGGAACTCCTACGAGCAGTACTTC,CASGDSGNSYEQYF,TRBV6-5,-,TRBD2,TRBJ2-7
TGTGCCACCAGCAGAGAAGCAGGCGGGACAGGGGTCGGAAAGGCTGGGGCCAACGTCCTGACTTTC,CATSREAGGTGVGKAGANVLTF,TRBV15,-,TRBD1,TRBJ2-6
TGTGCCTGGAGTGTAGGGGTTAGCAATCAGCCCCAGCATTTT,CAWSVGVSNQPQHF,TRBV30,-,-,TRBJ1-5
TGTGCCAGCAGGCAGACAGGAGTCCTTAACTATGGCTACACCTTC,CASRQTGVLNYGYTF,TRBV6-5,-,-,TRBJ1-2
TGTGCCAGCAGTAAGTCGGGGGGTGAAGAGACCCAGTACTTC,CASSKSGGEETQYF,TRBV28,-,TRBD2,TRBJ2-5
TGTGCCAGCAGCTTAGAAGGGACCGGGGAGCTGTTTTTT,CASSLEGTGELFF,TRBV11-2,-,-,TRBJ2-2
TGCGCCAGCAGCTTGGAATTAGGGGGGACAGGGGAGGAAAAACTGTTTTTT,CASSLELGGTGEEKLFF,TRBV5-1,-,TRBD1,TRBJ1-4
TGTGCCAGCAGCCCCTACGGGGGTAACTATTATGGCTACACCTTC,CASSPYGGNYYGYTF,TRBV5-4,once,-,TRBJ1-2
TGTGCCAGCAGTAGACAGGGGTGGGGCGGCTACGAGCAGTACTTC,CASSRQGWGGYEQYF,TRBV6-5,-,TRBD1,TRBJ2-7
TGTGCCAGCTCACCGAACAGGGGAAACACTGAAGCTTTCTTT,CASSPNRGNTEAFF,TRBV18,few,TRBD1,TRBJ1-1
TGTGCCAGCAGCGCACCCACGGGACAGGGTTCGGGATCACCCCTCCACTTT,CASSAPTGQGSGSPLHF,TRBV7-2,-,TRBD1,TRBJ1-6
TGTGCCAGCAGCCGCTCCCCCGAAGGGAGCTACGAGCAGTACTTC,CASSRSPEGSYEQYF,TRBV6-5,-,-,TRBJ2-7
TGTGCCTGGAGTAGGGCTAGCGGGGATTTAGATACGCAGTATTTT,CAWSRASGDLDTQYF,TRBV30,-,TRBD2,TRBJ2-3
TGTGCCAGCAGTTTACAGGGGACGGCGGGAGAAAAACTGTTTTTT,CASSLQGTAGEKLFF,TRBV2,-,TRBD1,TRBJ1-4
TGCGCCAGCAGCCAAGAGCAGGGGCTACACACTGAAGCTTTCTTT,CASSQEQGLHTEAFF,TRBV4-1,-,-,TRBJ1-1